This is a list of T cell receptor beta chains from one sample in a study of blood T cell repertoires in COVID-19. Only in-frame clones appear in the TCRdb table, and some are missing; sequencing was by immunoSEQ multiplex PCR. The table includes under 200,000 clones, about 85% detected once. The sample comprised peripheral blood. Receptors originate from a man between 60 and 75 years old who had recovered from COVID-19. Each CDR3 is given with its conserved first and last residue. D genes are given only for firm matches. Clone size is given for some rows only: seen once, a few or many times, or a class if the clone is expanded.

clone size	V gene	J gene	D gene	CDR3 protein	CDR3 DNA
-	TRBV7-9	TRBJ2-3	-	CASSLSQTQYF	TGTGCCAGCAGCTTATCCCAGACGCAGTATTTT
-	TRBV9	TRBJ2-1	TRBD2	CASSQGPSGGGEQFF	TGTGCCAGCAGCCAGGGGCCTAGCGGGGGGGGTGAGCAGTTCTTC
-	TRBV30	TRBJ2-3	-	CAWSGRVGDTQYF	TGTGCCTGGAGTGGCAGGGTTGGAGATACGCAGTATTTT
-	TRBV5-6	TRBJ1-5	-	CASSLAGRSNQPQHF	TGTGCCAGCAGCTTGGCAGGCCGCAGCAATCAGCCCCAGCATTTT
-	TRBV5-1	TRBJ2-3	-	CASSRKEAADTQYF	TGCGCCAGCAGCAGAAAGGAGGCCGCGGATACGCAGTATTTT
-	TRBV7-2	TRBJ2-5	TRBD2	CASSSSWGGQETQYF	TGTGCCAGCAGCTCCTCTTGGGGGGGCCAAGAGACCCAGTACTTC
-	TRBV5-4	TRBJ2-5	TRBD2	CASSGRASGTEETQYF	TGTGCCAGCAGCGGGCGGGCTAGCGGGACAGAAGAGACCCAGTACTTC
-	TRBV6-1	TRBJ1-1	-	CASSTEAGTEAFF	TGTGCCAGCAGCACCGAGGCGGGGACTGAAGCTTTCTTT
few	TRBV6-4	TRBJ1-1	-	CASSRQVEDTEAFF	TGTGCCAGCAGCCGACAGGTGGAAGACACTGAAGCTTTCTTT
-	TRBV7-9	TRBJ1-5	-	CASSFGIGVSNQPQHF	TGTGCCAGCAGCTTTGGAATAGGGGTTAGCAATCAGCCCCAGCATTTT
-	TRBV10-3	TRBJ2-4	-	CAISESPGGGNIQYF	TGTGCCATCAGTGAGTCTCCCGGGGGAGGAAACATTCAGTACTTC
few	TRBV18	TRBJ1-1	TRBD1	CASSPRTGQDTEAFF	TGTGCCAGCTCACCGCGGACAGGGCAGGACACTGAAGCTTTCTTT
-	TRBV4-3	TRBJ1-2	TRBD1	CASSQTTGGDYGYTF	TGCGCCAGCAGCCAAACCACAGGGGGCGACTATGGCTACACCTTC
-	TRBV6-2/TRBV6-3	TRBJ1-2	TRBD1	CASSSSGQGYGYTF	TGTGCCAGCAGTTCATCGGGACAGGGGTATGGCTACACCTTC
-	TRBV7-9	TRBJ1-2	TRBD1	CASSPASTGTNYGYTF	TGTGCCAGCAGCCCGGCCTCGACAGGGACAAACTATGGCTACACCTTC
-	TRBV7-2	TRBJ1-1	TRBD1	CASFSRDRGPLTEAFF	TGTGCCAGCTTTTCCCGGGACAGGGGACCGCTCACTGAAGCTTTCTTT
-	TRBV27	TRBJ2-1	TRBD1	CASAQWRDRGNWNEQFF	TGTGCCAGCGCCCAGTGGCGGGACAGGGGTAATTGGAATGAGCAGTTCTTC
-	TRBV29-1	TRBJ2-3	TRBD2	CSVAAGGLGTDTQYF	TGCAGCGTTGCTGCGGGGGGTTTGGGCACAGATACGCAGTATTTT
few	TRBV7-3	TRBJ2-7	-	CASSSVGNEQYF	TGTGCCAGCAGCTCCGTGGGCAACGAGCAGTACTTC
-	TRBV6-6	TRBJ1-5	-	CASSYTGFSNQPQHF	TGTGCCAGCAGTTACACGGGGTTCAGCAATCAGCCCCAGCATTTT
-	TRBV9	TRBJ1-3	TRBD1	CASSASTGGIFGNTIYF	TGTGCCAGCAGCGCTTCGACAGGGGGAATTTTCGGAAACACCATATATTTT
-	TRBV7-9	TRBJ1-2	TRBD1	CASSFNKQGAGYGYTF	TGTGCCAGCAGTTTTAACAAACAGGGGGCTGGCTATGGCTACACCTTC
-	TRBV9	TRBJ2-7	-	CASSVAPSTGFNSYEQYF	TGTGCCAGCAGCGTAGCTCCCTCCACAGGGTTCAACTCCTACGAGCAGTACTTC
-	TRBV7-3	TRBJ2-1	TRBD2	CASSLEASGYNEQFF	TGTGCCAGCAGCTTAGAGGCTAGCGGCTACAATGAGCAGTTCTTC
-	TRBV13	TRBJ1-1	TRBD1	CASSLNRGREAFF	TGTGCCAGCAGCTTAAACAGGGGTAGGGAAGCTTTCTTT
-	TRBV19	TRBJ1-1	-	CASSIGPFAGNRAFF	TGTGCCAGTAGTATAGGCCCATTTGCGGGGAATCGGGCTTTCTTT
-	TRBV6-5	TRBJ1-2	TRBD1	CASSRQGKVNYGYTF	TGTGCCAGCAGTCGACAGGGCAAAGTTAACTATGGCTACACCTTC
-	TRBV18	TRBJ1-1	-	CASSPLEGVKTEAFF	TGTGCCAGCTCACCATTGGAGGGCGTAAAGACTGAAGCTTTCTTT
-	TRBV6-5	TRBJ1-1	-	CASRPFTGMSTEAFF	TGTGCCAGCAGGCCCTTTACAGGTATGAGCACTGAAGCTTTCTTT
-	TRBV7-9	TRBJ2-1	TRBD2	CASSLASGGLDEQFF	TGTGCCAGCAGCTTAGCCAGCGGGGGGCTCGATGAGCAGTTCTTC
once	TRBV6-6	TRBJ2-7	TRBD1	CASRQPGQWTYEQYF	TGTGCCAGCAGACAGCCGGGACAGTGGACCTACGAGCAGTACTTC